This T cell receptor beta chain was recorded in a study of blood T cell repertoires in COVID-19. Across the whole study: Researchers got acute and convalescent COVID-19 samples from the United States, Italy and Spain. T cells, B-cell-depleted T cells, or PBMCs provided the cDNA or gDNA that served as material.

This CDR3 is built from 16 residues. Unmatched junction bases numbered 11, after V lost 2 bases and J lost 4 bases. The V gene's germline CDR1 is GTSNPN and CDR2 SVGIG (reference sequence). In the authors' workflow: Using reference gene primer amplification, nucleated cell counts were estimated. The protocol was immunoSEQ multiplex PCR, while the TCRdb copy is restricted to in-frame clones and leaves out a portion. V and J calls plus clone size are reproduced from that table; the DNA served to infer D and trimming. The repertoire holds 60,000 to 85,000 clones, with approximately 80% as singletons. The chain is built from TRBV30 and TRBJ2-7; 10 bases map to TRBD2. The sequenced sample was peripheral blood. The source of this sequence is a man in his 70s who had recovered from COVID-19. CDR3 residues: CAWSRGLAGVSYEQYF. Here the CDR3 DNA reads TGTGCCTGGAGTAGGGGGCTAGCGGGAGTTTCGTACGAGCAGTACTTC.